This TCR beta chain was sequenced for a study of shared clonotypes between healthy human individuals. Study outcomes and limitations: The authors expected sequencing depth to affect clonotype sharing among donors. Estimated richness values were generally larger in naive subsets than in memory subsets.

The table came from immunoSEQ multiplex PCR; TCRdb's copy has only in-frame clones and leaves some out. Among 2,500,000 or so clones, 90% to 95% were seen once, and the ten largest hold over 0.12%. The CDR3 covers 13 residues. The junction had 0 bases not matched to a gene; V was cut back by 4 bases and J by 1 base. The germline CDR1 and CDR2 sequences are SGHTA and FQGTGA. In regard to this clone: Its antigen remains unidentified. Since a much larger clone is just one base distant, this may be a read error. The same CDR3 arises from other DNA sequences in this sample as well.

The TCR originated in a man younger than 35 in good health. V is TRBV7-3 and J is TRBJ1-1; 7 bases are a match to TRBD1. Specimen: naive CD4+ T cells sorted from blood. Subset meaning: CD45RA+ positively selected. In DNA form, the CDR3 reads TGTGCCAGCAGCTGGGACAGGAACACTGAAGCTTTCTTT. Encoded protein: CASSWDRNTEAFF.